Listed here are 22 T cell receptor beta chains from one sample, sequenced in a study of T cells in women clearing cervical HPV infection. The table came from immunoSEQ multiplex PCR; TCRdb's copy has only in-frame clones and leaves some out. There are about 33,000 clones in the sample, with roughly 7.7% held by the top ten. The sequenced sample was blood buffy coat. The origin of the receptors is a woman aged 18 to 75 with a cervical HPV16 infection that either progressed to CIN3+ or cleared (not recorded which).

The CDR3: CASSLARLVQETQYF. CDR3 DNA (partial): TGTGCCAGCAGCTTAGCGCGTCTTGTCCAAGAGACC. The chain uses TRBV7-9 and TRBJ2-5; D call uncertain. Read data end 3 residues before the CDR3 end; the end is taken from the germline J gene. The germline V and J ends were trimmed by 0 bases and 1 base, with 9 bases remaining between them. This CDR3 is 15 amino acids long. Per the germline V gene, CDR1 is SEHNR and CDR2 is FQNEAQ (reference sequence).

About this clone itself: With the read ending 3 residues before the CDR3 end, the germline J gene is used to fill in that end. The rearrangement links TRBV5-1 to TRBJ2-7; possible D gene TRBD2, 6 bases. Trimming took off 4 bases at V and 2 bases at J, with 13 bases between the two ends. Germline CDR1 reads SGHRS; CDR2 reads YFSETQ. This CDR3 has 14 amino acids. The CDR3 sequence: CASSPDYQAYEQYF. CDR3 DNA (partial): TGCGCCAGCAGCCCGGACTACCAAGCCTACGAG.

On this clone itself: The read stops 3 residues short of the end of the CDR3; the missing end is completed from the germline J gene. The genes are TRBV30 and TRBJ2-7; D possibly corresponds to TRBD2 (6 bases). This CDR3 is 13 amino acids long. V was clipped by 7 bases and J by 2 bases, with 15 bases between them. CDR1 GTSNPN and CDR2 SVGIG come from the germline V gene (reference sequence). The CDR3 DNA, read in part, is TGTGCCTTCGCCGGGACTTTCCCCTACGAG. Translated, it gives CAFAGTFPYE. The entire CDR3 protein is CAFAGTFPYEQYF.

About this clone itself: The read halts 3 residues ahead of the CDR3 end, with the missing end drawn from the germline J gene. The V gene is TRBV5-1, the J gene TRBJ2-5; 8 bases line up with TRBD2. Germline CDR1 is SGHRS and CDR2 is YFSETQ. This CDR3 has 16 amino acids. Here the CDR3 reads CASSIISGGNTDTQYF. The sequenced CDR3 bases are TGCGCCAGCAGCATCATAAGCGGGGGTAATACAGATACC. The full variable domain, with the rest looked up from reference TRBV5-1 and TRBJ2-5, is KAGVTQTPRYLIKTRGQQVTLSCSPISGHRSVSWYQQTPGQGLQFLFEYFSETQRNKGNFPGRFSGRQFSNSRSEMNVSTLELGDSALYLCASSIISGGNTDTQYFGPGTRLLVL.

Note on this clone: The read ends 3 residues before the CDR3 terminus; that terminus is restored from the germline J gene. The chain carries TRBV2 and TRBJ1-1; 8 bases are a match to TRBD1. The CDR3 has 13 residues. Germline V gives CDR1 SNHLY, CDR2 FYNNEI. The sequenced CDR3 bases are TGTGCCAGCGGTCGGACAGGGAGTGTAGGA. Translation: CASGRTGSVG. The CDR3 in full is CASGRTGSVGAFF.

Of note for this clone: The junction departs from the called germline gene at one end, perhaps through a read error. Other DNA sequences from this sample encode an identical CDR3 as well. The CDR3 DNA, read in part, is TGTGCCAGCAGCTACGGACAGGGTAATGGA. Its translation: CASSYGQGNG. The full-length CDR3 reads as CASSYGQGNGYTF. V is TRBV5-6 and J is TRBJ1-2; 8 bases fit TRBD1. The read ends 3 residues early relative to the CDR3; the germline J gene fills the gap. Germline V gene sequence: CDR1 SGHDT, CDR2 YYEEEE. The CDR3 is 13 residues long.

With regard to this clone: The read is 3 residues too short to cover the CDR3 end, so that end is filled in from the germline J gene. This sequence joins TRBV7-9 and TRBJ1-3; 7 nucleotides agree with TRBD1. The CDR3 is 15 residues long. V was pared by 5 bases and J by 2 bases, with 6 bases of the junction left unmatched. CDR1 and CDR2 from the germline V gene are SEHNR and FQNEAQ (reference sequence). CDR3 DNA (partial): TGTGCCAGCAGCACCCGACAGGGAACTGGAAACACC. Protein sequence: CASSTRQGTGNT. The complete CDR3 protein is CASSTRQGTGNTIYF.

In the case of this clone: The read is 3 residues too short to cover the CDR3 end, so that end is filled in from the germline J gene. The chain uses TRBV9 and TRBJ2-7; either TRBD1 or TRBD2 may fit D (5 bases each). Germline V gives CDR1 SGDLS, CDR2 YYNGEE. The germline V and J ends were trimmed by 0 bases and 6 bases, with 10 bases remaining between them. The CDR3 totals 13 residues. CDR3 DNA, as far as it was read: TGTGCCAGCAGCGTAGCTGAGAGGGGCGAG. Translation: CASSVAERGE. The CDR3, in full, reads CASSVAERGEQYF.

As regards this clone: The read terminates 3 residues ahead of where the CDR3 ends, so the germline J gene completes it. The chain links TRBV5-1 to TRBJ2-3; D may be TRBD2 (5 bases). This CDR3 is built from 17 residues. Trimming left V 3 bases short and J 0 bases short, with 17 bases between. Germline V gene lookup returns CDR1 SGHRS and CDR2 YFSETQ. This chain's CDR3 is CASSSPTKISSTDTQYF. The CDR3 DNA, read in part, is TGCGCCAGCAGCTCGCCGACTAAGATTTCTAGCACAGATACG.

Comment on this clone: The read ends 3 residues early relative to the CDR3; the germline J gene fills the gap. The V call is TRBV30, the J call TRBJ1-6; D is perhaps TRBD1 (5 bases). The CDR3 runs 14 residues. CDR1 is GTSNPN and CDR2 is SVGIG in the germline V gene (reference sequence). Between the trimmed V and J ends, which lost 2 bases and 8 bases, there was a span of 13 bases. This chain's CDR3 is CAWSQRGGDSPLHF. The CDR3 DNA, read in part, is TGTGCCTGGAGTCAACGAGGAGGGGATTCACCC.

As for this clone: The read halts 3 residues ahead of the CDR3 end, with the missing end drawn from the germline J gene. This chain connects TRBV10-3 to TRBJ2-3; D is undetermined. CDR1 is ENHRY, CDR2 SYGVKD, per germline. V shed 0 bases and J shed 4 bases, with 11 bases lying between them. This CDR3 is 15 amino acids long. Here the CDR3 reads CAISESSSSPDTQYF. Incomplete CDR3 DNA: TGTGCCATCAGTGAGTCGAGTAGTTCCCCAGATACG.

Points on this clone: Coverage ceases 3 residues before the CDR3 finishes, and the germline J gene fills in the end. The genes are TRBV20-1 and TRBJ2-5; tentative D call: TRBD1 (5 bases). Trimming took 6 bases from V and 5 from J, leaving 22 bases between them. The CDR3 loop spans 15 amino acids. The V gene's germline CDR1 is DFQATT and CDR2 SNEGSKA (reference sequence). The CDR3 DNA, read in part, is TGCAGTGCCTGGGGCAAAGCAGGGAAAACGGAGACC. It translates to CSAWGKAGKTET. The complete CDR3 protein is CSAWGKAGKTETQYF.

Comments on this clone: The read terminates 3 residues before the CDR3 end, so the remaining end is supplied by the germline J gene. This sequence joins TRBV11-3 and TRBJ2-7, with 8 bases fitting TRBD1. V dropped 4 bases and J dropped 3; count of bases not matched to a gene: 2. Looked up from germline, CDR1 is SGHNT and CDR2 is YENEEA. The CDR3 covers 13 residues. The DNA read from the CDR3 is TGTGCCAGCAGCTGGACAGGGAACTACGAG. Protein sequence: CASSWTGNYE. The full CDR3 protein is CASSWTGNYEQYF.

Notes on this clone: The CDR3 end falls 3 residues outside the read, so it is completed with the germline J gene. This rearrangement joins TRBV10-2 to TRBJ1-5; 8 bases match TRBD1. Germline V CDR1 and CDR2: WSHSY, SAAADI. The CDR3 length is 13 residues. With V trimmed by 10 bases and J by 9 bases, 11 bases remained unmatched. Partial CDR3 DNA: TGCGCCACCGGTATACAGGGGGAAATGCCC. Protein sequence: CATGIQGEMP. The CDR3 in its entirety is CATGIQGEMPQHF.

With regard to this clone: Read sequence stops 3 residues before the CDR3 end, and the germline J gene provides the missing end. V is TRBV15 and J is TRBJ2-1; a possible D gene is TRBD2 (5 bases). Germline V gives CDR1 LNHNV, CDR2 YYDKDF (reference sequence). V was pared by 0 bases and J by 8 bases, with 8 bases between. The CDR3 has 13 residues. The covered CDR3 bases are TGTGCCACCAGCAGAGATCTGGACTATGAG. It translates to CATSRDLDYE. The entire CDR3 protein reads CATSRDLDYEQFF.

Points on this clone: The read finishes 3 residues shy of the CDR3 end, and the germline J gene is used to complete it. The rearrangement joins TRBV11-2 to TRBJ2-7; TRBD1 is a possible D gene (6 bases). The CDR3 contains 14 residues. V was trimmed by 1 base and J by 2 bases, leaving 9 bases between them. The V gene's germline CDR1 is SGHAT and CDR2 FQNNGV. Partial CDR3 DNA: TGTGCCAGCAGCTTAGGTCAGGGGCCCTACGAG. Amino acids: CASSLGQGPYE. The whole CDR3 protein reads CASSLGQGPYEQYF.

Regarding this clone: Sequencing ends 3 residues short of the CDR3 end; the germline J gene provides the rest. V is TRBV29-1 and J is TRBJ2-7, with D possibly TRBD1 on 6 matching bases. Germline CDR1 is SQVTM and CDR2 is ANQGSEA. Trimming took off 5 bases at V and 2 bases at J, with 10 bases between the two ends. The CDR3 loop spans 12 amino acids. This CDR3 reads CSVRTEAYEQYF. CDR3 DNA (partial): TGCAGCGTTCGGACAGAAGCCTACGAG.

About this clone itself: The observed sequence ends 3 residues before the CDR3 terminus, with the missing tail filled in from the germline J gene. The chain uses TRBV10-2 and TRBJ1-2; no clear D. Trimming shortened V by 4 bases and J by 4 bases, and 4 bases separated the two germline ends. The CDR3 runs to 11 residues. The germline gives CDR1 WSHSY, CDR2 SAAADI. CDR3 DNA, as far as it was read: TGCGCCAGCAGTGGCAGCTATGGC. It is translated as CASSGSYG. The entire CDR3 sequence reads CASSGSYGYTF.

Comments on this clone: Read data end 3 residues before the CDR3 end; the end is taken from the germline J gene. The chain is built from TRBV7-9 and TRBJ1-1, with TRBD1 identical over 9 bases. The CDR3 covers 15 residues. From germline, CDR1 is SEHNR and CDR2 FQNEAQ (reference sequence). The CDR3 here is CASSFPGTGTYEAFF. Incomplete CDR3 DNA: TGTGCCAGCAGCTTTCCCGGGACAGGGACCTACGAG.

Of note for this clone: The read stops 3 residues short of the end of the CDR3; the missing end is completed from the germline J gene. V is TRBV19 and J is TRBJ1-5; unclear D gene. The CDR3 has 15 residues. Trimming pared 4 bases from V and 7 bases from J, leaving 17 bases between. Germline V CDR1 and CDR2: LNHDA, SQIVND (reference sequence). The CDR3 region is CASSTTLLSGQPQHF. The CDR3 DNA, read in part, is TGTGCCAGTAGTACAACCTTATTAAGCGGCCAGCCC.

Of note for this clone: The read comes to an end 3 residues before the CDR3 does, leaving the germline J gene to fill in the end. The V call is TRBV28, the J call TRBJ2-3, with 8 bases identical to TRBD1. Trimming removed 7 bases from V and 7 bases from J; junction bases left unmatched: 4. The CDR3 consists of 12 residues. CDR1 and CDR2 from the germline V gene are MDHEN and SYDVKM. The part of the CDR3 DNA that was read is TGTGCCAGCAACAGGGGGGTATATACG. Encoded protein: CASNRGVYT. From start to end, the CDR3 is CASNRGVYTQYF.

As to this clone: The read is 3 residues too short to cover the CDR3 end, so that end is filled in from the germline J gene. The rearrangement links TRBV7-6 to TRBJ2-5, with 9 bases lining up with TRBD2. Per germline, CDR1 SGHVS and CDR2 FNYEAQ. The CDR3 is made up of 17 amino acids. The CDR3 DNA, read in part, is TGTGCCAGCAGCTTAGGGGGTCCGGGACTAGCCTCAGATACC. This codes for CASSLGGPGLASDT. The CDR3 in its entirety is CASSLGGPGLASDTQYF.